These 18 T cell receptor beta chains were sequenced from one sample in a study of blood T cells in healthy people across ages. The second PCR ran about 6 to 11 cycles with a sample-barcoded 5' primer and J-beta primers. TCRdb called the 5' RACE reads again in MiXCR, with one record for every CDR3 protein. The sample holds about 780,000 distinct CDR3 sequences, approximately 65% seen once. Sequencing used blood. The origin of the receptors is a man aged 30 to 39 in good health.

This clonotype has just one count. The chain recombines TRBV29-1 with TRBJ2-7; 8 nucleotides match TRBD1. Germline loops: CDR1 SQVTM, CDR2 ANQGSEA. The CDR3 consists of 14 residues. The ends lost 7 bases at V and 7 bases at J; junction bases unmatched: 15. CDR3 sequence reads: CSGLTGASTNEQYF. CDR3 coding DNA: TGCAGCGGCTTGACAGGGGCATCGACGAATGAGCAGTACTTC.

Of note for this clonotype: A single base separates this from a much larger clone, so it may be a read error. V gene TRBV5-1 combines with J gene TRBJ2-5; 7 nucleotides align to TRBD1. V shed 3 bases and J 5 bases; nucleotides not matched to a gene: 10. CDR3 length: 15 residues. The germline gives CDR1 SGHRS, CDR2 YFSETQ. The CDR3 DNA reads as TGCGCCAGCAGCTCAACAGGGGATCGGGCGGAGACCCAGTACTTC. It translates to CASSSTGDRAETQYF.

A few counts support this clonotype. The CDR3 sequence: CASSLTGPIPSPYNEQFF. CDR3 nucleotides: TGTGCCAGCAGTTTAACAGGACCCATTCCCTCTCCCTACAATGAGCAGTTCTTC. V usage is TRBV27 and J usage is TRBJ2-1; TRBD1 is a possible D gene (5 bases). In germline, CDR1 is MNHEY, CDR2 SMNVEV (reference sequence). V lost 2 bases and J 2 bases, leaving 19 bases between the germline ends. The CDR3 length is 18 residues.

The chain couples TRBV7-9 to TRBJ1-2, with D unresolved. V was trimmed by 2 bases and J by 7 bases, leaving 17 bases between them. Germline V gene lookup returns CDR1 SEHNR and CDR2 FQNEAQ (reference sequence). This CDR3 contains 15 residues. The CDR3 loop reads CASSLLPDVGGGYTF. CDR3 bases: TGTGCCAGCAGCTTACTGCCGGACGTGGGTGGTGGCTACACCTTC.

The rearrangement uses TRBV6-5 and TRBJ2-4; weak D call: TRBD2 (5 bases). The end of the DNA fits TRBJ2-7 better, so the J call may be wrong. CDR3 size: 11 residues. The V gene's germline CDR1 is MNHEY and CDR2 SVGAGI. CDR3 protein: CASNRGGEQYF. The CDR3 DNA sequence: TGTGCCAGCAATCGGGGTGGCGAGCAGTACTTC.

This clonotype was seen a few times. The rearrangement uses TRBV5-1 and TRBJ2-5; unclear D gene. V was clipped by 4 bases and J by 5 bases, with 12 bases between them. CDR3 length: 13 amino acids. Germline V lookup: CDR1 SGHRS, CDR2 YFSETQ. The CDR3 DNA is TGCGCCAGCAGCGTGGTTGGGCGGGAGACCCAGTACTTC. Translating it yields CASSVVGRETQYF.

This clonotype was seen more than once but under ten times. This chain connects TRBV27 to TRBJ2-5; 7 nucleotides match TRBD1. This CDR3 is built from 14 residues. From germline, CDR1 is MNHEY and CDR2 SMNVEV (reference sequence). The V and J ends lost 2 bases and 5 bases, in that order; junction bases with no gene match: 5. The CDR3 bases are TGTGCCAGCAGTTTACTGACAGGGCGGGAGACCCAGTACTTC. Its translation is CASSLLTGRETQYF.

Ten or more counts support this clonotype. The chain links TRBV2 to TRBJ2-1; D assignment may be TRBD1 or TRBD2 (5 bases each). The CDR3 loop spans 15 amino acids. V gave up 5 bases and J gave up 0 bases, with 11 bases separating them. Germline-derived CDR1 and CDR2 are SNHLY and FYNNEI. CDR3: CASSFGTPSYNEQFF. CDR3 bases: TGTGCCAGCAGTTTCGGGACGCCCTCCTACAATGAGCAGTTCTTC.

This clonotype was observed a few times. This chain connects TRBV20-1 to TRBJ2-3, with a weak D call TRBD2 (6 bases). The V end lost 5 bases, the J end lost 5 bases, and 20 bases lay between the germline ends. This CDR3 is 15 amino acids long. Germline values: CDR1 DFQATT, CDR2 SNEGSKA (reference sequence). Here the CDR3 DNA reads TGCAGTGCTCACTCGGGAGTAGGCCAGGGAGATACGCAGTATTTT. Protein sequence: CSAHSGVGQGDTQYF.

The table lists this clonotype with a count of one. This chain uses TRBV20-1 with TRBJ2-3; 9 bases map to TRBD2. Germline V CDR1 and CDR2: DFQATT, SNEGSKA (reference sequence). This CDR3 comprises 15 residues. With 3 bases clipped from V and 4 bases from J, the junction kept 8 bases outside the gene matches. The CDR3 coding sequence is TGCAGTGCTAGTAAGGCTAGCGGGGTCTCAGATACGCAGTATTTT. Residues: CSASKASGVSDTQYF.

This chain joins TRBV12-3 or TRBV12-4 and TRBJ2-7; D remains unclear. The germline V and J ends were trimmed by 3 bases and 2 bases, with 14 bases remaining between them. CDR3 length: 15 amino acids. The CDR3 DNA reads TGTGCCAGCAGTTTGAGAGGACGGCTTGCCTACGAGCAGTACTTC. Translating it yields CASSLRGRLAYEQYF.

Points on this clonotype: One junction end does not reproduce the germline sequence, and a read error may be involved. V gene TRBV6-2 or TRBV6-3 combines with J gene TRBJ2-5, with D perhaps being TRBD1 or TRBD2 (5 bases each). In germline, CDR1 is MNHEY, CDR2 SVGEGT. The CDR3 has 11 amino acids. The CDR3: CASRGDNEQNF. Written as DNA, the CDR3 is TGTGCCAGCAGGGGGGATAATGAGCAGAACTTC.

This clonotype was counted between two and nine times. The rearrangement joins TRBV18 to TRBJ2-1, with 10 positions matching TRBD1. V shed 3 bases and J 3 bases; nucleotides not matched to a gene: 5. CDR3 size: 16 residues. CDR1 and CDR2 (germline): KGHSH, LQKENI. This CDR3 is CASSPVGQGYYNEQFF. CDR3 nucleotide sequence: TGTGCCAGCTCACCCGTGGGACAGGGGTACTACAATGAGCAGTTCTTC.

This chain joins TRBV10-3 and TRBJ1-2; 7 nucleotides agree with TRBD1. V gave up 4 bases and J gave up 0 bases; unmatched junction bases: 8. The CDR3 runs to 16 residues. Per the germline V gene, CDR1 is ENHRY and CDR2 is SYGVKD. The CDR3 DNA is TGTGCCATCAGTGGGAGAGGGGACAGAACTAACTATGGCTACACCTTC. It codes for CAISGRGDRTNYGYTF.

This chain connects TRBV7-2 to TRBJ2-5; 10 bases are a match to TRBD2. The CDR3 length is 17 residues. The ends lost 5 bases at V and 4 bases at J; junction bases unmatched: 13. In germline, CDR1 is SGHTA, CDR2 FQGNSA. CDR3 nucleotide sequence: TGTGCCAGCAGCACCCCTCTAGCGGGGGCCGGGAGAGAGACCCAGTACTTC. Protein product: CASSTPLAGAGRETQYF.

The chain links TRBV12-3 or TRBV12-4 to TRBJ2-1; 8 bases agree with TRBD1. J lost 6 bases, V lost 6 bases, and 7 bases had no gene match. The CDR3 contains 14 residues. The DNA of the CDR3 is TGTGCCAGCAGCGGGACAGGACAAAGCAATGAGCAGTTCTTC. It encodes CASSGTGQSNEQFF.

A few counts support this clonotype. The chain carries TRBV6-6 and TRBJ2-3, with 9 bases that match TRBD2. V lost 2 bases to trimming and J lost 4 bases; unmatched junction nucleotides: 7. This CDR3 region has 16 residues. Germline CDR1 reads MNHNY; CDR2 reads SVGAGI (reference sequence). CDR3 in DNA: TGTGCCAGCAGTTACAGTAGCGGGGGTTCTGCAGATACGCAGTATTTT. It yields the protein CASSYSSGGSADTQYF.

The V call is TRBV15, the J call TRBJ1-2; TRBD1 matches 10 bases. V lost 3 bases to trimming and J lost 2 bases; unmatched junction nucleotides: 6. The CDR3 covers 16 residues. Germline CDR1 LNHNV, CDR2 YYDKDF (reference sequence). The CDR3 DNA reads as TGTGCCACCAGCAGTTACCGGGACAGGGGAAACTATGGCTACACCTTC. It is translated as CATSSYRDRGNYGYTF.